This T cell receptor beta chain emerged from a study of blood T cell repertoires in COVID-19. Overall study context: The study drew acute and convalescent COVID-19 samples from the United States, Italy and Spain. T cells, B-cell-depleted T cells, or PBMCs supplied cDNA or gDNA.

This clone was observed a few times. The CDR3 is 12 amino acids. The V end was cut by 0 bases, the J end by 5 bases, with 6 bases between. Looked up from germline, CDR1 is SGHRS and CDR2 is YFSETQ. Original processing notes: It was from reference gene primer amplification that nucleated cell counts were estimated. The method was immunoSEQ multiplex PCR; TCRdb's version includes in-frame clones alone and lacks a portion of them. V and J calls and clone size are those listed in that table; D and trimming were worked out from the DNA. The sample comprises 65,000 to 90,000 clones, roughly nine tenths of which are singletons, and 8.5% to 10% rests with the top ten.

The receptor comes from a man between 45 and 60 years old with acute or convalescent COVID-19. The sample comprised peripheral blood. The V gene is TRBV5-1, the J gene TRBJ2-7, with a possible D match to TRBD1 (5 bases). CDR3 residues: CASSLDRNEQYF. The CDR3 DNA reads as TGCGCCAGCAGCTTGGACAGGAACGAGCAGTACTTC.